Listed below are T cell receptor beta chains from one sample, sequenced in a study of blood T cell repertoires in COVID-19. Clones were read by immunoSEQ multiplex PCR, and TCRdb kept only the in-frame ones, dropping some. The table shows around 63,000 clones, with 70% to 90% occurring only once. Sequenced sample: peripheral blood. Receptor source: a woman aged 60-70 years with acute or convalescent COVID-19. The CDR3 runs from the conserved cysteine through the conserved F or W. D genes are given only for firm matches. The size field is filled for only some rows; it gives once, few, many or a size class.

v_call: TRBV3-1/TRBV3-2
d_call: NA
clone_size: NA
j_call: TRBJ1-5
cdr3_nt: TGTGCCAGCAGCCAAGACTCGGTTAATCAGCCCCAGCATTTT
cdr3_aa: CASSQDSVNQPQHF

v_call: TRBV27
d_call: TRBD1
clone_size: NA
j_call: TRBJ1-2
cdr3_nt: TGTGCCAGCAGTAAACAGGGGATTGGCTACACCTTC
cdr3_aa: CASSKQGIGYTF

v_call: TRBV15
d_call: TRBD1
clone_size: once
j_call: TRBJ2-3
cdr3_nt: TGTGCCACCAGCAGGGGACAGGGGGTCACAGATACGCAGTATTTT
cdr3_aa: CATSRGQGVTDTQYF

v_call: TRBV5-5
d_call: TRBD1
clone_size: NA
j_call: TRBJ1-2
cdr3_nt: TGTGCCAGCAGTTCTCCGGGGACAGGGGGTTATGGCTACACCTTC
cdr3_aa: CASSSPGTGGYGYTF

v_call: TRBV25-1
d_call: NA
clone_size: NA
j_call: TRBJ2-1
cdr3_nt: TGTGCCAGCAGTGCGACTACTCGCTCCTACAATGAGCAGTTCTTC
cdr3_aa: CASSATTRSYNEQFF

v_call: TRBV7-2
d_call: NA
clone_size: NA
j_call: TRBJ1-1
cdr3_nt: TGTGCCAGCAGCTCTGGAGTAAACACTGAAGCTTTCTTT
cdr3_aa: CASSSGVNTEAFF

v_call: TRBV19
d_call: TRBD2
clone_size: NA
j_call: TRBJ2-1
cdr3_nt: TGTGCCAGTAGTACCCCGCGGGGGGGGGCCTCTAGGGATCCACATTACAATGAGCAGTTCTTC
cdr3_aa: CASSTPRGGASRDPHYNEQFF

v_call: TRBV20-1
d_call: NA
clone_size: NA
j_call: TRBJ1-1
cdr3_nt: TGCAGTGCTAGTCAAGGCAGGCCCATGAACACTGAAGCTTTCTTT
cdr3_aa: CSASQGRPMNTEAFF

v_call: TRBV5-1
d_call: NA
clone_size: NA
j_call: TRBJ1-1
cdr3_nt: TGCGCCAGCAGCTTGGATCGGGTTGACACTGAAGCTTTCTTT
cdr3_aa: CASSLDRVDTEAFF

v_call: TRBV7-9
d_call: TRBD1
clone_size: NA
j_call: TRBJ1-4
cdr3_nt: TGTGCCAGCAGCCCCGGTCTCGGGACAGGGTCTGAAAAACTGTTTTTT
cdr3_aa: CASSPGLGTGSEKLFF

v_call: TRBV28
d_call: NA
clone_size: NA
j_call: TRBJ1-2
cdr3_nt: TGTGCCAGCAGTTTATATGGGCAGAGTGCTGGCTACACCTTC
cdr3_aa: CASSLYGQSAGYTF

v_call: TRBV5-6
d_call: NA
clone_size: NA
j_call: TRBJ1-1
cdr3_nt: TGTGCCAGCAGCTTGGGAAGGTTGAGGATGAACACTGAAGCTTTCTTT
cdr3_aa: CASSLGRLRMNTEAFF

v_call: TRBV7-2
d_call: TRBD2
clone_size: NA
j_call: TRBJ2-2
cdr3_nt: TGTGCCAGCAGCTTAGGTCCCAGCGGGGCAGGCGGGGAGCTGTTTTTT
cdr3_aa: CASSLGPSGAGGELFF

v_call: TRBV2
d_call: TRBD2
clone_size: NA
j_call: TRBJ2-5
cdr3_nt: TGTGCCAGCAGCAGGACTAGCGGGATTGTGGAGACCCAGTACTTC
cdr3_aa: CASSRTSGIVETQYF